The table lists the clone carrying this TCR beta chain with a few counts. Its antigen is not known. This CDR3 comprises 14 residues. Germline CDR1 is DFQATT and CDR2 is SNEGSKA (reference sequence). The ends lost 3 bases at V and 7 bases at J; junction bases unmatched: 8. The data stem from a study of T cell repertoires in cytomegalovirus infection. The study's findings and limits: People with CMV and the relevant HLA were identified by cumulative public TCR beta family frequency.

TCRdb re-called the reads with MiXCR, one entry per CDR3 protein. The repertoire has approximately 260,000 distinct CDR3 sequences, 17% of them found once; the top ten carry about half. The sequence was obtained from a human donor in good health (CMV status not recorded). Some clones in this sample may be carry-over from other donors' samples. The specimen was CD8+ T cells from PBMCs. The chain is built from TRBV20-1 and TRBJ2-5, with 10 bases fitting TRBD1. The CDR3: CSARASDRGVTQYF. The CDR3 DNA is TGCAGTGCTAGGGCCTCGGACAGGGGGGTGACCCAGTACTTC.